This T cell receptor (beta chain) was observed in a study of human T cells and chemical hapten exposure. The germline V gene encodes CDR1 LGHNA and CDR2 YSLEER. V was trimmed by 0 bases and J by 5 bases, leaving 14 bases between them. There are 15 residues in the CDR3. Researchers extracted total RNA from unfractionated whole blood. Many counts were recorded for this clonotype. MiXCR, run by TCRdb on the 5' RACE reads, gives a single entry per CDR3 protein. The sample has 120,000 to 150,000 distinct CDR3 sequences; 4.1% are singletons. The source of this sequence is a female donor in good health. The chain carries TRBV4-3 and TRBJ2-7; D not resolved. CDR3 loop: CASSQDLGWRNEQYF. The CDR3 DNA is TGCGCCAGCAGCCAAGATTTGGGGTGGCGGAACGAGCAGTACTTC.